The present T cell receptor beta chain was sequenced within a study of cytomegalovirus exposure and HLA in healthy donors. Trimming took off 0 bases at V and 7 bases at J, with 8 bases between the two ends. Germline loops: CDR1 SGHRS, CDR2 YFSETQ. This CDR3 contains 13 residues. This clone was counted between two and nine times. The PCR used 60 Vbeta and 13 Jbeta primers. Sequencing used immunoSEQ multiplex PCR; TCRdb keeps in-frame clones, though not all of them. The sample contains approximately 130,000 clones, around 86% of which appear only once. The chain carries TRBV5-1 and TRBJ2-1; D may be TRBD2 (6 bases). This receptor was identified in a woman in her thirties or forties in good health and CMV-seronegative. Sequencing was performed on PBMCs. CDR3 in amino acids: CASSLEAGNEQFF. CDR3 DNA: TGCGCCAGCAGCTTGGAGGCGGGGAATGAGCAGTTCTTC.